This T cell receptor (beta chain) is drawn from a study of blood T cell repertoires in COVID-19. Study background: Sites across the United States, Italy and Spain contributed samples from acute and convalescent COVID-19. T cells, B-cell-depleted T cells, or PBMCs supplied cDNA or gDNA.

Original data processing: The authors estimated nucleated cell counts from reference gene primer amplification. Assay: immunoSEQ multiplex PCR; the TCRdb copy retains only in-frame clones and omits some. V, J and clone size derive from that table, while D and trimming were established from the DNA sequence. The sample records under 45,000 clones, 80% to 90% being singletons. Specimen: peripheral blood. The origin of this receptor is an elderly woman with active or convalescent COVID-19.

CDR3 in DNA: TGTGCCAGCACACAGGGGGCGCGGGGATATGGCTACACCTTC. Its translation is CASTQGARGYGYTF. The rearrangement links TRBV6-5 to TRBJ1-2; 9 bases map to TRBD1. The CDR3 has 14 amino acids. Germline CDR1 MNHEY, CDR2 SVGAGI. Unmatched junction bases numbered 8, after V lost 7 bases and J lost 5 bases.